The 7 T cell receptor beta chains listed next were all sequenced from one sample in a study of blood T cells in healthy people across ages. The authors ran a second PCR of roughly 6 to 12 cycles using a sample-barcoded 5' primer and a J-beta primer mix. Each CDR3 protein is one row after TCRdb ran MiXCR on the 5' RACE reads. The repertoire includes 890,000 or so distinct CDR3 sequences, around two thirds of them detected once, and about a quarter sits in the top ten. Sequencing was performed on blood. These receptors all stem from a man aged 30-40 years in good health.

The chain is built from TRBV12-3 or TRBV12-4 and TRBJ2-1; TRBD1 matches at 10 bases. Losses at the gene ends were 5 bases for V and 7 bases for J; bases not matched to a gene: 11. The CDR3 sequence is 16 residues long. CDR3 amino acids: CASSKSGTGDWNEQFF. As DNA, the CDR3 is TGTGCCAGCAGTAAGTCCGGGACAGGGGATTGGAATGAGCAGTTCTTC.

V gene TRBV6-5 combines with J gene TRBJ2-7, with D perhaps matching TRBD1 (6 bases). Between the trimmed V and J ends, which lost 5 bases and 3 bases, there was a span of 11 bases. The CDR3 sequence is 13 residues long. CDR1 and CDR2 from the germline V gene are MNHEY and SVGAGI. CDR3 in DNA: TGTGCCAGCAGTCGGACAGAGATCTACGAGCAGTACTTC. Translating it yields CASSRTEIYEQYF.

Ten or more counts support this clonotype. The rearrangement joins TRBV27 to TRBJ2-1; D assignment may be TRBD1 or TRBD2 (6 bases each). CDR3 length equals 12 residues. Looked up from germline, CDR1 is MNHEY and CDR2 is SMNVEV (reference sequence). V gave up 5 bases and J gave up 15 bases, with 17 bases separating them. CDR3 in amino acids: CASSPIGSGAFF. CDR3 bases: TGTGCCAGCAGTCCCATTGGGTCGGGGGCGTTCTTC.

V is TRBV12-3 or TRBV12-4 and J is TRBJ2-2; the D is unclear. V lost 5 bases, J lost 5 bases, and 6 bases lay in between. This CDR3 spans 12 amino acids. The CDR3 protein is CASSPITGELFF. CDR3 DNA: TGTGCCAGCAGTCCCATAACCGGGGAGCTGTTTTTT.

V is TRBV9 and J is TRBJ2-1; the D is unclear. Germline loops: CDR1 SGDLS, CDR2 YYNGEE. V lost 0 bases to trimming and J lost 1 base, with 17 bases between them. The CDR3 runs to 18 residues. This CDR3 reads CASSVVGSRAASYNEQFF. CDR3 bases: TGTGCCAGCAGCGTAGTGGGCAGCCGGGCGGCATCCTACAATGAGCAGTTCTTC.

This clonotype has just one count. CDR3 protein: CSAFPQTEAFF. In DNA, the CDR3 is TGCAGTGCTTTCCCCCAGACTGAAGCTTTCTTT. The chain joins TRBV20-1 to TRBJ1-1; D is undetermined. Germline V gene sequence: CDR1 DFQATT, CDR2 SNEGSKA (reference sequence). This CDR3 is 11 amino acids long. V lost 5 bases, J lost 5 bases, and 9 bases lay in between.

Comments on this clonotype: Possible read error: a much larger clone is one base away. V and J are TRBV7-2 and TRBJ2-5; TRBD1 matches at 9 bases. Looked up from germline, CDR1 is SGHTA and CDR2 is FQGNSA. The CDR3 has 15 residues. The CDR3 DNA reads TGTGCCTGCAGCAGTCCGACAGGGGGAGCCCGAACCCAGTACTTC. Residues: CACSSPTGGARTQYF.